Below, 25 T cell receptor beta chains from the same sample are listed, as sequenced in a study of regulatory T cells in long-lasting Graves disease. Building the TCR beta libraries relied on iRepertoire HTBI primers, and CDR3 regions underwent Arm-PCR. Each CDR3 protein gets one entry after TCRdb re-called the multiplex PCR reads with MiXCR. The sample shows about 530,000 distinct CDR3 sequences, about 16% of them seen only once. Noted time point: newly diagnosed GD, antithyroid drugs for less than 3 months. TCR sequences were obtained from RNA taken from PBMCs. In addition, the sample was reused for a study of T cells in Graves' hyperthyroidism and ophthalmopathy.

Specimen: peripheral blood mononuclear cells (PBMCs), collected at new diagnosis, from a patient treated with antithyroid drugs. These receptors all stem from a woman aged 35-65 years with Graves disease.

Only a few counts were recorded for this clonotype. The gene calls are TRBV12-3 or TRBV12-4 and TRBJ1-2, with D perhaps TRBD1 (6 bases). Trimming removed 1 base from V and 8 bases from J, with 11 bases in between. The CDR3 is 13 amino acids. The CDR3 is CASSLGPGAGYTF. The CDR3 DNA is TGTGCCAGCAGTTTAGGGCCAGGGGCCGGCTACACCTTC.

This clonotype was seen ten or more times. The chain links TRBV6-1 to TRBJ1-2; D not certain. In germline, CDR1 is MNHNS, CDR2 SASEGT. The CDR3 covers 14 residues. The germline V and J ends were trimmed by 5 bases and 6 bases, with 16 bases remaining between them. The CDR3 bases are TGTGCCAGCAGTCAATCCGGGCTAATAGATGGCTACACCTTC. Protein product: CASSQSGLIDGYTF.

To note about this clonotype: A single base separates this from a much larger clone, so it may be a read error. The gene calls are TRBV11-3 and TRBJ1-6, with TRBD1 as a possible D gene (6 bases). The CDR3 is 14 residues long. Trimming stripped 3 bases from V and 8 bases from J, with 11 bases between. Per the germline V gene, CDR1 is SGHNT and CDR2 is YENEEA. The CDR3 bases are TGTGCCAGCAGCTTCGGTACAGGGCATTCACCCCTCCACTTT. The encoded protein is CASSFGTGHSPLHF.

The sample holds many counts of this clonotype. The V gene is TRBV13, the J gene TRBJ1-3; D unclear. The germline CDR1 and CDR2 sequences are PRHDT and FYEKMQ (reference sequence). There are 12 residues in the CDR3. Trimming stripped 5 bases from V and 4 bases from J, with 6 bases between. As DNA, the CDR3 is TGTGCCAGCAGCGTCCTCGGAAACACCATATATTTT. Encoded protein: CASSVLGNTIYF.

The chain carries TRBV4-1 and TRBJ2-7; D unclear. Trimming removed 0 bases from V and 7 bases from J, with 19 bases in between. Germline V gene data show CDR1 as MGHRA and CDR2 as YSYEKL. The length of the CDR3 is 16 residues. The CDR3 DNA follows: TGCGCCAGCAGCCAAGATTTCTTCATGTCCCTAGAGGAGCAGTACTTC. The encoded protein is CASSQDFFMSLEEQYF.

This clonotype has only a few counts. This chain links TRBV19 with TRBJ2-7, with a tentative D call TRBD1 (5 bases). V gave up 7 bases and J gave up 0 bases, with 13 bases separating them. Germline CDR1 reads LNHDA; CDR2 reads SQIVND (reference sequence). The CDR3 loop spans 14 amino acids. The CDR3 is CASTPGAGSYEQYF. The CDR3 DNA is TGTGCCAGTACTCCTGGGGCTGGCTCCTACGAGCAGTACTTC.

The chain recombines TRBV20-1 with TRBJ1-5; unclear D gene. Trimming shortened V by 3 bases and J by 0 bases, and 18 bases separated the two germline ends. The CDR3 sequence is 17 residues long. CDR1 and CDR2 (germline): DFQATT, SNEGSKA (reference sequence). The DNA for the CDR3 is TGCAGTGCTAGCGCCGGAGGACCGAAAAATAGCAATCAGCCCCAGCATTTT. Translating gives CSASAGGPKNSNQPQHF.

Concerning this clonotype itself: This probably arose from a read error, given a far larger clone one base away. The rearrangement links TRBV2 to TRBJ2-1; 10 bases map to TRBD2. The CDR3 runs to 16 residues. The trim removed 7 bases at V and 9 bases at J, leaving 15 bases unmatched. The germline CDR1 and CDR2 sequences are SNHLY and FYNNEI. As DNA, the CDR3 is TGTGCCAGCACCCCAAATCGAGCGGGGGGGCCGGGTGAGCAGTTCTTC. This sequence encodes CASTPNRAGGPGEQFF.

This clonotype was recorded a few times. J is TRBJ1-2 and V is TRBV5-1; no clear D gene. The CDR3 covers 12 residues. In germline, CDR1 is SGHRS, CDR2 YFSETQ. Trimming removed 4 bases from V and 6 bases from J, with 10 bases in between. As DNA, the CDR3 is TGCGCCAGCAGCCCCGGGGTCCATGGCTACACCTTC. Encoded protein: CASSPGVHGYTF.

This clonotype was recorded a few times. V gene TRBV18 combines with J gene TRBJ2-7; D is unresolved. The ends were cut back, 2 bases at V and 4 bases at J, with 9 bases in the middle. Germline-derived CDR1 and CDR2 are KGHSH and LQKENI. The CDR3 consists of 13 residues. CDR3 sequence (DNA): TGTGCCAGCTCACCAACTACCTTATACGAGCAGTACTTC. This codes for CASSPTTLYEQYF.

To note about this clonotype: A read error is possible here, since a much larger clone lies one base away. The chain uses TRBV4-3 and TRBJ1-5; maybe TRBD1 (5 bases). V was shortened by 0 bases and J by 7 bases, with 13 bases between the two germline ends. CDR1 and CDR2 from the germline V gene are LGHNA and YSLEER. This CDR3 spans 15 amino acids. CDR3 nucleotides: TGCGCCAGCAGCCAAGATCCGAGGGGTCTGCAGCCCCAGCATTTT. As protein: CASSQDPRGLQPQHF.

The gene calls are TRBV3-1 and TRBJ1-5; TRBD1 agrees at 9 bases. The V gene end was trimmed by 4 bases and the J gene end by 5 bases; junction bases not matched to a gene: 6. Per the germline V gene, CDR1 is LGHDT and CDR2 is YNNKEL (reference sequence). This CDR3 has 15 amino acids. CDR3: CASSRGRTGDQPQHF. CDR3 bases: TGTGCCAGCAGCCGCGGGAGGACAGGGGATCAGCCCCAGCATTTT.

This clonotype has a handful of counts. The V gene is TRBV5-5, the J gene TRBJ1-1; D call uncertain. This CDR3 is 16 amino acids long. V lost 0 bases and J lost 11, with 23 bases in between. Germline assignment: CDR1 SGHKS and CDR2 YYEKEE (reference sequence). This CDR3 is CASSLDIYGLAIEAFF. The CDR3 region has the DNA TGTGCCAGCAGCTTGGATATCTACGGCCTAGCGATCGAGGCTTTCTTT.

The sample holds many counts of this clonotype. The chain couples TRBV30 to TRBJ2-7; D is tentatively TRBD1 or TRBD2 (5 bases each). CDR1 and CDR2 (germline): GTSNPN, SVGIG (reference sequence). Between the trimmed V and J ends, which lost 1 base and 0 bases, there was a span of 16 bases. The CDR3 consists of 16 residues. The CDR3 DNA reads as TGTGCCTGGAGTGCTCCCGGGACGTACGACTCCTACGAGCAGTACTTC. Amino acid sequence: CAWSAPGTYDSYEQYF.

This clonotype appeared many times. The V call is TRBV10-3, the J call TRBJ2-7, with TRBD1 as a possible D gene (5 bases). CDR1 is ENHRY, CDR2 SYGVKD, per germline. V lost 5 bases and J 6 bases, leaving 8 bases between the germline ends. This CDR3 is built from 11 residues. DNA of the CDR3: TGTGCCATCAGTTCAGGGCTCGAGCAGTACTTC. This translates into CAISSGLEQYF.

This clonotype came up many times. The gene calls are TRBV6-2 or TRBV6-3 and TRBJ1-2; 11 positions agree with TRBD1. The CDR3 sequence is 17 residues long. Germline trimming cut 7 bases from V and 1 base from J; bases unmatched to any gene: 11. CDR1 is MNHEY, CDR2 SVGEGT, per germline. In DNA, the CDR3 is TGTGCCAGCAATATACCCGGGACAGGGGGGCGTAACTATGGCTACACCTTC. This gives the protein CASNIPGTGGRNYGYTF.

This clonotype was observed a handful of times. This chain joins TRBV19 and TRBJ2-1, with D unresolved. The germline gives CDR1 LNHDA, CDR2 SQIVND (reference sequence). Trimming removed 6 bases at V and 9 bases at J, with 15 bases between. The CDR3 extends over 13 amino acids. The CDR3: CASSPLDRTEQFF. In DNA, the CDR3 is TGTGCCAGTAGCCCCCTTGATAGGACTGAGCAGTTCTTC. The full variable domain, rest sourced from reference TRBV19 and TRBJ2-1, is DGGITQSPKYLFRKEGQNVTLSCEQNLNHDAMYWYRQDPGQGLRLIYYSQIVNDFQKGDIAEGYSVSREKKESFPLTVTSAQKNPTAFYLCASSPLDRTEQFFGPGTRLTVL.

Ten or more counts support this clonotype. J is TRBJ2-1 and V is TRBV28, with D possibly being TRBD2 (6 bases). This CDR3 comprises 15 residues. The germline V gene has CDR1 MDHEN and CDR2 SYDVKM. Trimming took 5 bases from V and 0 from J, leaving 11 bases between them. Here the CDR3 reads CASSIGGLSYNEQFF. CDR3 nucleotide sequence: TGTGCCAGCAGTATCGGGGGACTCTCCTACAATGAGCAGTTCTTC.

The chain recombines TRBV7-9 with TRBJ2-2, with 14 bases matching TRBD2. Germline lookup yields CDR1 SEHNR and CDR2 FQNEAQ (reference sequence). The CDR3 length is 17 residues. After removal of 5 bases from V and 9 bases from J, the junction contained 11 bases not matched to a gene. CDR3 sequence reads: CASSPRLAGGTDRELFF. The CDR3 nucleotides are TGTGCCAGCAGCCCCCGACTAGCGGGGGGGACCGATCGGGAGCTGTTTTTT.

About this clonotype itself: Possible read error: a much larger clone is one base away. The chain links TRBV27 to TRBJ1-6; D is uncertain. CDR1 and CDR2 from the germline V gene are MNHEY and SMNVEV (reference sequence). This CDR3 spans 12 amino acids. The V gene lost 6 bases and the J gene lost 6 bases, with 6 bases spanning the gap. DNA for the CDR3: TGTGCCAGCAGCTCTATTAATTCACCCCTCCACTTT. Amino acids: CASSSINSPLHF.

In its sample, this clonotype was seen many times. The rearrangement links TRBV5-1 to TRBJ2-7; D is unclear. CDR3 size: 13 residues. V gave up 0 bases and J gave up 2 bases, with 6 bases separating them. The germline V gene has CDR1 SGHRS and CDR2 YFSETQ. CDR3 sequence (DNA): TGCGCCAGCAGCTTGGCTCCACCCTACGAGCAGTACTTC. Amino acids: CASSLAPPYEQYF.

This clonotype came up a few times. The CDR3 DNA sequence: TGTGCCAGCAGCCAAGAAAGATTAAGGAGGGAATTGGAGACCCAGTACTTC. Translation: CASSQERLRRELETQYF. The chain carries TRBV3-1 and TRBJ2-1, with D perhaps matching TRBD2 (6 bases). The J call may not be correct, given that the DNA end is closer to TRBJ2-5. This CDR3 comprises 17 residues. Germline V gene sequence: CDR1 LGHDT, CDR2 YNNKEL (reference sequence).

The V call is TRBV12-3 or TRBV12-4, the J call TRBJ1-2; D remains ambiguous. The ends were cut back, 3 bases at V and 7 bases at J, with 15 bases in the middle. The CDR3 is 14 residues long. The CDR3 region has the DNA TGTGCCAGCAGTTTTAGGGTCACTTCGGGTGGCTACACCTTC. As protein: CASSFRVTSGGYTF.

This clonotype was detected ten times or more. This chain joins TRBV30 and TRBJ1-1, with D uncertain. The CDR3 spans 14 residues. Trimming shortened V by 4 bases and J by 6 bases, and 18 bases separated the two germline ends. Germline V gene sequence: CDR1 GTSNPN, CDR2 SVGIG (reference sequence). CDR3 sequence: CAWISGRSGAEAFF. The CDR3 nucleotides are TGTGCCTGGATCTCCGGTCGGAGCGGCGCTGAAGCTTTCTTT.

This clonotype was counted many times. CDR3: CASSEWGGTVTDTQYF. The CDR3 DNA follows: TGTGCCAGCAGTGAATGGGGGGGGACAGTTACAGATACGCAGTATTTT. The genes are TRBV6-1 and TRBJ2-3, with D perhaps TRBD1 or TRBD2 (7 bases each). V lost 2 bases, J lost 3 bases, and 15 bases lay in between. The germline CDR1 and CDR2 sequences are MNHNS and SASEGT. The CDR3 runs 16 residues.